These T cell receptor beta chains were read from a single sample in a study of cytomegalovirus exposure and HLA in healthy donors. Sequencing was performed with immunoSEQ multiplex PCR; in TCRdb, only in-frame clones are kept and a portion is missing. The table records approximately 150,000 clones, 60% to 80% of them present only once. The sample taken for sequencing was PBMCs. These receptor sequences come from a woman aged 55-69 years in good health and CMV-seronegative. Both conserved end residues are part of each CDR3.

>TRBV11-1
CASSSDNRVRYEQYF
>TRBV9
CASSFLAGDKTETQYF
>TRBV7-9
CASSYGTGVETQYF
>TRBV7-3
CASSSDSAYPYGYTF
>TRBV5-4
CASSFDTGAINEQFF
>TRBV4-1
CASSRRNGVNEQYF
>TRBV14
CASSQDWDLGGTQYF
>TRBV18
CASSPLTGGDTDTQYF
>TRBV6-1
CASSAFDRVVQTQYF
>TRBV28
CASRGRTSGGTDTQYF
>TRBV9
CASSVGIGANNEKLFF
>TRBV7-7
CASSLAGRTGELFF
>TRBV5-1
CASSLTTSGGTYNEQFF
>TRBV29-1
CSVEGGSTDTQYF
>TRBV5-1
CASSLAGLALNEQFF